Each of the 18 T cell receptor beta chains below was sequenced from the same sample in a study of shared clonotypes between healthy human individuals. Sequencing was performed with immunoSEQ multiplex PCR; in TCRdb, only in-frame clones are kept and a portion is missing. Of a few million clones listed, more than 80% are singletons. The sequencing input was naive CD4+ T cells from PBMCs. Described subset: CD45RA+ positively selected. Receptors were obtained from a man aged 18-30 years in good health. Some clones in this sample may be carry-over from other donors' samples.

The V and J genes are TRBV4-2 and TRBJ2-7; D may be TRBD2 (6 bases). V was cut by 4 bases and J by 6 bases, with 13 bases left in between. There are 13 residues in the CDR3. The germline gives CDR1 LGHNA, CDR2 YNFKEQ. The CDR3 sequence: CASSRDSGFEQYF. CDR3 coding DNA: TGTGCCAGCAGCCGGGACTCCGGGTTCGAGCAGTACTTC.

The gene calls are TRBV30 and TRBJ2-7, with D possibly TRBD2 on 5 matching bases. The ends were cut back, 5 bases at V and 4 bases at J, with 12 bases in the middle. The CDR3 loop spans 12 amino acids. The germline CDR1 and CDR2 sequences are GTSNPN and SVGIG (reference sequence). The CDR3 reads CAWAGPSYEQYF. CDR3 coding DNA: TGTGCCTGGGCGGGTCCAAGTTACGAGCAGTACTTC.

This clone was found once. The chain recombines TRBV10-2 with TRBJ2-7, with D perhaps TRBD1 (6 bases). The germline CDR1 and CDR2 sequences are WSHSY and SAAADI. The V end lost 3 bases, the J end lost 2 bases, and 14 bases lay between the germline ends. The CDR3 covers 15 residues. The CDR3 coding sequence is TGCGCCAGCAGTGATAAGGCGGCAGGGGCCTACGAGCAGTACTTC. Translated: CASSDKAAGAYEQYF.

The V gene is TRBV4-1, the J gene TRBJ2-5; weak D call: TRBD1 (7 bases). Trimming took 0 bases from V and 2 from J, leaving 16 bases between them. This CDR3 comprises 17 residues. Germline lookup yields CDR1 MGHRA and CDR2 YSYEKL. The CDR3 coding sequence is TGCGCCAGCAGCCAAGAATCGTCAGGGGGGTGGCAAGAGACCCAGTACTTC. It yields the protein CASSQESSGGWQETQYF.

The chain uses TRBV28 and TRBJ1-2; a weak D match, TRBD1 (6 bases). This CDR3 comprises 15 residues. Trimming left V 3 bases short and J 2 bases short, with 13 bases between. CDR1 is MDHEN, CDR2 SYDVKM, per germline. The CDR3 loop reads CASSFLDRLNYGYTF. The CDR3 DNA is TGTGCCAGCAGTTTTCTCGACAGGTTGAACTATGGCTACACCTTC.

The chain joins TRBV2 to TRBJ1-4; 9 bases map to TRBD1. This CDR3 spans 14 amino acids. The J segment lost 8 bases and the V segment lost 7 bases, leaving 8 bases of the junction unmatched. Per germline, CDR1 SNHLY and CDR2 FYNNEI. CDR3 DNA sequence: TGTGCCAGCAATCGACAGGGGGTTGGAGAAAAACTGTTTTTT. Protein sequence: CASNRQGVGEKLFF.

CDR3 nucleotides: TGTGCCAGCAGTTCCCGGAGGGGGGCAGAGACCCAGTACTTC. This gives the protein CASSSRRGAETQYF. This sequence joins TRBV27 and TRBJ2-5; D may match TRBD1 or TRBD2 (6 bases each). Trimming stripped 4 bases from V and 4 bases from J, with 13 bases between. Germline V CDR1 and CDR2: MNHEY, SMNVEV (reference sequence). This CDR3 has 14 amino acids.

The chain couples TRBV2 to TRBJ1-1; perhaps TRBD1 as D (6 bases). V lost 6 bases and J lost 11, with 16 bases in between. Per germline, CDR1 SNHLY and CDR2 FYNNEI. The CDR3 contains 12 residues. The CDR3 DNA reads TGTGCCAGCAGAAGGGGGACCGAATCGGCTTTCTTT. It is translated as CASRRGTESAFF. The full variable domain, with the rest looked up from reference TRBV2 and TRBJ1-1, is EPEVTQTPSHQVTQMGQEVILRCVPISNHLYFYWYRQILGQKVEFLVSFYNNEISEKSEIFDDQFSVERPDGSNFTLKIRSTKLEDSAMYFCASRRGTESAFFGQGTRLTVV.

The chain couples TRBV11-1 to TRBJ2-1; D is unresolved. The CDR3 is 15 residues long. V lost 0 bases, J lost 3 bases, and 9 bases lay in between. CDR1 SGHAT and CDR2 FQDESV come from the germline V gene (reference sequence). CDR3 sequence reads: CASSLAARNYNEQFF. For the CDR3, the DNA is TGTGCCAGCAGCTTAGCGGCGAGGAACTACAATGAGCAGTTCTTC.

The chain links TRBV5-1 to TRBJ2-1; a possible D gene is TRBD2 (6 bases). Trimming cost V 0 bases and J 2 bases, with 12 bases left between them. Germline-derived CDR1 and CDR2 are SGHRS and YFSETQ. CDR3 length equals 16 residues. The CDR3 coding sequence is TGCGCCAGCAGCTTGGATGTAAGCGGGCCCTACAATGAGCAGTTCTTC. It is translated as CASSLDVSGPYNEQFF.

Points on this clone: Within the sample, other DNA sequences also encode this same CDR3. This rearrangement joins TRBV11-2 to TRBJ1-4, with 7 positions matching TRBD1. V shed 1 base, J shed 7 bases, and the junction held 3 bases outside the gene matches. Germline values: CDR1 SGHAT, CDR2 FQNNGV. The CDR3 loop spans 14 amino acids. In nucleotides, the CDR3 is TGTGCCAGCAGCTTAGGACAGGGCGGTGAAAAACTGTTTTTT. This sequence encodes CASSLGQGGEKLFF.

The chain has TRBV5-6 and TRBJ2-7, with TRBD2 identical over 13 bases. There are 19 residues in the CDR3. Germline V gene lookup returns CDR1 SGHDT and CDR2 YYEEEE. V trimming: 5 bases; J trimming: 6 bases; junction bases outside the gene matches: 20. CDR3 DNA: TGTGCCAGCAGGTTAACCGGGACTAGCGGGACTACATACTTCTCCGAGCAGTACTTC. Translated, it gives CASRLTGTSGTTYFSEQYF.

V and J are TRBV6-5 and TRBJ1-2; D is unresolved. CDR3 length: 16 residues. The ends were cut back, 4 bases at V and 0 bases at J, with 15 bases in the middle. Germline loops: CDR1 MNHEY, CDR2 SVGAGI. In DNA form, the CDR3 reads TGTGCCAGCAGTTCCAGGAGCGAAAGCTCTAACTATGGCTACACCTTC. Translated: CASSSRSESSNYGYTF.

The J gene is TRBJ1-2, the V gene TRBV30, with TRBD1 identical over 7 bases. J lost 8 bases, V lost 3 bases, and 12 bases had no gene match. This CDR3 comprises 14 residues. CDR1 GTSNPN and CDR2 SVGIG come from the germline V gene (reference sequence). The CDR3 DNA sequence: TGTGCCTGGAGCGGGGACAGTGCGTTTGGGGGCTACACCTTC. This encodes CAWSGDSAFGGYTF.

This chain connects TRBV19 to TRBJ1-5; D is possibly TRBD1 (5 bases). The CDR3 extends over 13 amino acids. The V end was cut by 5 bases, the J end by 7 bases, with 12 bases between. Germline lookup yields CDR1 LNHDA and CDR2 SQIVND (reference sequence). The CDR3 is CASSERGDQPQHF. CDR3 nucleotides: TGTGCCAGTAGTGAGAGGGGAGACCAGCCCCAGCATTTT.

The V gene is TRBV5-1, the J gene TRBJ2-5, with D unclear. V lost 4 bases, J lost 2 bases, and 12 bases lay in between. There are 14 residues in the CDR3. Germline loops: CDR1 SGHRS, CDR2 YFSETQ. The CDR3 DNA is TGCGCCAGCAGCCCCTGGACCGGTCAAGAGACCCAGTACTTC. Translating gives CASSPWTGQETQYF.

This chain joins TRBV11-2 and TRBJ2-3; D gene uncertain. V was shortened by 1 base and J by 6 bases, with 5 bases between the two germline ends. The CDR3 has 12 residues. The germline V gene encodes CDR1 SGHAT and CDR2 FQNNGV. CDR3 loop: CASSLVVDTQYF. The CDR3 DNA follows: TGTGCCAGCAGCTTAGTAGTGGATACGCAGTATTTT. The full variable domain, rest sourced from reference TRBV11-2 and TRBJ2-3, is EAGVAQSPRYKIIEKRQSVAFWCNPISGHATLYWYQQILGQGPKLLIQFQNNGVVDDSQLPKDRFSAERLKGVDSTLKIQPAKLEDSAVYLCASSLVVDTQYFGPGTRLTVL.

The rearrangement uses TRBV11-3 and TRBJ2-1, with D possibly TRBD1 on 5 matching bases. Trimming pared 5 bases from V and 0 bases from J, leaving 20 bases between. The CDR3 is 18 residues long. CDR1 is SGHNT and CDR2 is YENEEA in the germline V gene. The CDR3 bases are TGTGCCAGCAGCGGTCGAGGAGAAAGGACAAACTCCTACAATGAGCAGTTCTTC. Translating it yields CASSGRGERTNSYNEQFF.